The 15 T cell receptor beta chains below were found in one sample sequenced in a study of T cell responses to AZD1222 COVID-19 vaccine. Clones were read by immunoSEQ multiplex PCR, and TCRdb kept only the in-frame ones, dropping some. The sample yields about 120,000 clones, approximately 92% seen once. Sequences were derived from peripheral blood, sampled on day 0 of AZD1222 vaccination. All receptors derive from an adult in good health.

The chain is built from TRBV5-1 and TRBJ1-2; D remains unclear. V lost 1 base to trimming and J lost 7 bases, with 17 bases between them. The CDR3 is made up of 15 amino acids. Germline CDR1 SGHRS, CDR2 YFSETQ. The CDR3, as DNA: TGCGCCAGCAGCTTGACTGTTCAGTGGTATGGTGGCTACACCTTC. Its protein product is CASSLTVQWYGGYTF.

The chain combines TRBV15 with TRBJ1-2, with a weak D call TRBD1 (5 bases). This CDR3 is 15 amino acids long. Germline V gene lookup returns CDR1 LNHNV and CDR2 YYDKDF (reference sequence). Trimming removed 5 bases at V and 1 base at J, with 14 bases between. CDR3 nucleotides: TGTGCCACCAGCCAGGGTACAAGGAATAACTATGGCTACACCTTC. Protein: CATSQGTRNNYGYTF.

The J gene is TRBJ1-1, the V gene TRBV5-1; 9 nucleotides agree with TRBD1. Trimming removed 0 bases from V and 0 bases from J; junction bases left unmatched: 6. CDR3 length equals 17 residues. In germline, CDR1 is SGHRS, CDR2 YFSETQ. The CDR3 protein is CASSLGGTGHLNTEAFF. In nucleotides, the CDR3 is TGCGCCAGCAGCTTGGGAGGGACAGGGCATTTGAACACTGAAGCTTTCTTT.

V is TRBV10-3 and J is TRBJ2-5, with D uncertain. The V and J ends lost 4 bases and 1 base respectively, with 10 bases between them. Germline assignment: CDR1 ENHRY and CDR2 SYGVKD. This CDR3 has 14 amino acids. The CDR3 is CAISGLGVQETQYF. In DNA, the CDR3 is TGTGCCATCAGTGGGTTAGGCGTCCAAGAGACCCAGTACTTC.

The CDR3 DNA sequence: TGTGCCAGCTCACCTAACCCTCCGTGGGGACAGGGCCGAATTGAACTGTTTTTT. Its protein is CASSPNPPWGQGRIELFF. The V gene is TRBV18, the J gene TRBJ2-2, with TRBD1 matching over 9 bases. This CDR3 has 18 amino acids. Per the germline V gene, CDR1 is KGHSH and CDR2 is LQKENI. V gave up 3 bases and J gave up 14 bases; unmatched junction bases: 22. Full variable domain (rest looked up from reference TRBV18 and TRBJ2-2): NAGVMQNPRHLVRRRGQEARLRCSPMKGHSHVYWYRQLPEEGLKFMVYLQKENIIDESGMPKERFSAEFPKEGPSILRIQQVVRGDSAAYFCASSPNPPWGQGRIELFFGEGSRLTVL.

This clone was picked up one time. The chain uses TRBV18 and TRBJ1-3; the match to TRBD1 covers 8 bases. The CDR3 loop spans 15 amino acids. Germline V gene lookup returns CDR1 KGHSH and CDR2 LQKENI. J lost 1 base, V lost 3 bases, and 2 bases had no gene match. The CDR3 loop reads CASSPRGLSGNTIYF. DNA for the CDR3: TGTGCCAGCTCACCCAGGGGGCTTTCTGGAAACACCATATATTTT.

The CDR3 here is CASTLTQGNTIYF. The CDR3 DNA reads as TGTGCCAGCACTTTAACCCAAGGAAACACCATATATTTT. This rearrangement joins TRBV6-6 to TRBJ1-3; D unclear. The V and J ends lost 7 bases and 4 bases respectively, with 11 bases between them. This CDR3 comprises 13 residues. Germline CDR1 reads MNHNY; CDR2 reads SVGAGI (reference sequence).

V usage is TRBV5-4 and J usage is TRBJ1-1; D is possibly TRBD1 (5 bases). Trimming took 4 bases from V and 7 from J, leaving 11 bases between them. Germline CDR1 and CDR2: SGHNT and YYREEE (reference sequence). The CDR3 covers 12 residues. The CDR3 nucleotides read TGTGCCAGCAGCCCCCAGGGCCTTGAAGCTTTCTTT. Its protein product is CASSPQGLEAFF. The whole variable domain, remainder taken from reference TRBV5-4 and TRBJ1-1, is ETGVTQSPTHLIKTRGQQVTLRCSSQSGHNTVSWYQQALGQGPQFIFQYYREEENGRGNFPPRFSGLQFPNYSSELNVNALELDDSALYLCASSPQGLEAFFGQGTRLTVV.

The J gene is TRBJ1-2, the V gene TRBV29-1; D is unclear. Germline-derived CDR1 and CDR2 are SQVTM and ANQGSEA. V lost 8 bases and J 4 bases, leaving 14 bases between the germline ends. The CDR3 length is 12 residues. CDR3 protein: CSLGPGSYGYTF. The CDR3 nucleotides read TGCAGCTTGGGTCCGGGATCCTATGGCTACACCTTC. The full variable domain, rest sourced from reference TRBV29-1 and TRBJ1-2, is SAVISQKPSRDICQRGTSLTIQCQVDSQVTMMFWYRQQPGQSLTLIATANQGSEATYESGFVIDKFPISRPNLTFSTLTVSNMSPEDSSIYLCSLGPGSYGYTFGSGTRLTVV.

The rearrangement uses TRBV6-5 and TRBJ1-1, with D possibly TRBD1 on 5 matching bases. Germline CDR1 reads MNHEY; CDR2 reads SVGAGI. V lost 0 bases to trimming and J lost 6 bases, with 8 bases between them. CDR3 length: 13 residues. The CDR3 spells CASSYSRGPEAFF. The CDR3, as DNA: TGTGCCAGCAGTTACTCGCGGGGCCCTGAAGCTTTCTTT.

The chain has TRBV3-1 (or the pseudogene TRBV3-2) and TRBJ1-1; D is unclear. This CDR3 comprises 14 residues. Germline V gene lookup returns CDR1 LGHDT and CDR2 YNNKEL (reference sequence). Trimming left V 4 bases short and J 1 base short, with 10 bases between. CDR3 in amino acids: CASSRRRANTEAFF. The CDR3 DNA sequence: TGTGCCAGCAGCCGCAGGCGGGCGAACACTGAAGCTTTCTTT.

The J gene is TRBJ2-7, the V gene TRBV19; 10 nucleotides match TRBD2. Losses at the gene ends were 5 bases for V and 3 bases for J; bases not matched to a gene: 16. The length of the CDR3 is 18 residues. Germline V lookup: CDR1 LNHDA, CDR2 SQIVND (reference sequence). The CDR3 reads CASSALLQGAGGFYEQYF. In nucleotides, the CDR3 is TGTGCCAGTAGTGCCCTCCTCCAGGGAGCGGGAGGGTTCTACGAGCAGTACTTC.

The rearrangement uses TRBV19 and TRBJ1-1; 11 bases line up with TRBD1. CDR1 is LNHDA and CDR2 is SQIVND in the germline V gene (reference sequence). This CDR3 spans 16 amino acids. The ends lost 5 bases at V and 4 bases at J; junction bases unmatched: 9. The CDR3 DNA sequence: TGTGCCAGTAGTGTGGACAGGGGGCTGATTTTCACTGAAGCTTTCTTT. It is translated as CASSVDRGLIFTEAFF.

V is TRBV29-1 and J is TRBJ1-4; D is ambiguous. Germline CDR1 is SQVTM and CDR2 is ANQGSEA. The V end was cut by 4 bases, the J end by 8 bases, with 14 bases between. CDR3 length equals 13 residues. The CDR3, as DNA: TGCAGCGTTGCCAGAGGGCTAGGGGAAAAACTGTTTTTT. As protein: CSVARGLGEKLFF.

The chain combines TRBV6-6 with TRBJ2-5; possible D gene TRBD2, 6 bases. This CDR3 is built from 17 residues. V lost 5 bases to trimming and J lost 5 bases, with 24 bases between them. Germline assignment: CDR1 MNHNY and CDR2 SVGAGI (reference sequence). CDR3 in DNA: TGTGCCAGCAGTCCCCCATCCGGGACTTCCGGGGGTGAGACCCAGTACTTC. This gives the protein CASSPPSGTSGGETQYF.